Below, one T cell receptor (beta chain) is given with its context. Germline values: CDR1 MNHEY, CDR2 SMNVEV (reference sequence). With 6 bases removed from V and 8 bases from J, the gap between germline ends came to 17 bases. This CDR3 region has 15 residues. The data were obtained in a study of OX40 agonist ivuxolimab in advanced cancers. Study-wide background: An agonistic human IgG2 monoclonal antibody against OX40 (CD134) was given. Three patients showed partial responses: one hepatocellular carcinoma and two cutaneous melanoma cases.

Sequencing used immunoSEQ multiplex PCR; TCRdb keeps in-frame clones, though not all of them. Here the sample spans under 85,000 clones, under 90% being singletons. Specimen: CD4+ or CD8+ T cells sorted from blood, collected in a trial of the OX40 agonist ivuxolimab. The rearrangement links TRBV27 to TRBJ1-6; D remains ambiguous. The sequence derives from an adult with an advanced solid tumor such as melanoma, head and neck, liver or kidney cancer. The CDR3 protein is CASRRIPDGDSPLHF. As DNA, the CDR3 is TGTGCCAGCAGGCGCATCCCGGATGGGGATTCACCCCTCCACTTT.